The subject of this entry is one T cell receptor (beta chain). The data were obtained in a study of patients and donors after allogeneic stem cell transplantation. TCRdb re-derived calls from the RT-PCR reads in MiXCR, one entry per CDR3 protein. The table lists approximately 160,000 distinct CDR3 sequences, around 28% of them singletons. The CDR3 totals 12 residues. Per germline, CDR1 SQVTM and CDR2 ANQGSEA. Between the trimmed V and J ends, which lost 5 bases and 4 bases, there was a span of 9 bases. This clonotype was sampled from a human donor who was either an allogeneic HSCT recipient or a stem cell or donor lymphocyte infusion donor (not recorded which). It is not recorded whose cells these are; they may come from a transplant donor. The rearrangement links TRBV29-1 to TRBJ2-1; perhaps TRBD1 as D (7 bases). The specimen was blood, either unsorted or a sorted T cell fraction (not recorded which). CDR3 sequence (DNA): TGCAGCGTTCCAGGGGGGTACAATGAGCAGTTCTTC. This encodes CSVPGGYNEQFF.